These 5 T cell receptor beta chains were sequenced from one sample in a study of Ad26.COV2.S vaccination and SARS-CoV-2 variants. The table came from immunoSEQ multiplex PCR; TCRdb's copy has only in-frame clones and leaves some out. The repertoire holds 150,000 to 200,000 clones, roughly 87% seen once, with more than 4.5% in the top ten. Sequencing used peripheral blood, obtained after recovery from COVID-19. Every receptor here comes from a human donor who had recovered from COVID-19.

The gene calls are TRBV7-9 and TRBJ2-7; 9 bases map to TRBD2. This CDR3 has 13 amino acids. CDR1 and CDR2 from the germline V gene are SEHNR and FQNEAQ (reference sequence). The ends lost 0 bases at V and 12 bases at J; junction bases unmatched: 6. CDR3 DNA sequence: TGTGCCAGCAGCTTAGCGCCTAGCGGGACGGGGTACTTC. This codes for CASSLAPSGTGYF.

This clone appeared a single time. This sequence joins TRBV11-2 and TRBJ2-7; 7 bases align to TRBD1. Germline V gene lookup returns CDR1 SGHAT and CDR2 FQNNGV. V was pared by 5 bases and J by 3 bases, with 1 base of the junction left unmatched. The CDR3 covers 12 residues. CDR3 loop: CASSPGGYEQYF. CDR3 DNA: TGTGCCAGCAGCCCAGGGGGCTACGAGCAGTACTTC. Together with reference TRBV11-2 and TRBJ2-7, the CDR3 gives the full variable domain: EAGVAQSPRYKIIEKRQSVAFWCNPISGHATLYWYQQILGQGPKLLIQFQNNGVVDDSQLPKDRFSAERLKGVDSTLKIQPAKLEDSAVYLCASSPGGYEQYFGPGTRLTVT.

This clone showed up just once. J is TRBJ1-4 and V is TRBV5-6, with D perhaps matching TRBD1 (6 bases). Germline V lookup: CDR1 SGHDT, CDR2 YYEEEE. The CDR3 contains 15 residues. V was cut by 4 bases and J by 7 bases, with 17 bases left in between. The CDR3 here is CASSGRTGGGEKLFF. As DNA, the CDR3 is TGTGCCAGCAGCGGCAGGACTGGAGGGGGTGAAAAACTGTTTTTT.

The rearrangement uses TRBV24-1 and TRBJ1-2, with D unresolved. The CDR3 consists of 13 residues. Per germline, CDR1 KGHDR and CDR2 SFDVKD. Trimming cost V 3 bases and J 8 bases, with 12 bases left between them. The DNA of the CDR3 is TGTGCCACCAGTGATGACTCCCGCTGGGGCTACACCTTC. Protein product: CATSDDSRWGYTF.

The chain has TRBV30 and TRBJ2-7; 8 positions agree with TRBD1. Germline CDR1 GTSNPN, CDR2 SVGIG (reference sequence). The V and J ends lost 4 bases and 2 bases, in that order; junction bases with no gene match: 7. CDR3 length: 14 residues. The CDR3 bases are TGTGCCTGGAACCCGGGACAGGCCGCCTACGAGCAGTACTTC. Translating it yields CAWNPGQAAYEQYF.